This TCR beta chain appears in the sequencing data of a study of blood T cell repertoires in COVID-19. Study-level information: Sample material is recorded as cDNA or gDNA derived from T cells, B-cell-depleted T cells, or PBMCs.

The table came from immunoSEQ multiplex PCR; TCRdb's copy has only in-frame clones and leaves some out. Of about 130,000 clones in the sample, about 87% are singletons; the top ten hold about a tenth. The germline V and J ends were trimmed by 3 bases and 4 bases, with 10 bases remaining between them. This CDR3 has 14 residues. CDR1 and CDR2 (germline): ENHRY, SYGVKD. This clone was found a few times. This chain connects TRBV10-3 to TRBJ2-1; maybe TRBD2 (5 bases). Sequencing was done on a sample of peripheral blood. This TCR derives from a man aged 45-65 years with acute or convalescent COVID-19. The CDR3 region is CAISELGPYNEQFF. In nucleotides, the CDR3 is TGTGCCATCAGTGAACTAGGACCTTACAATGAGCAGTTCTTC.